The present T cell receptor beta chain was sequenced within a study of T cells expressing NK-cell markers. On the study more broadly: Each TCR beta repertoire originated in sorted T cells that were CD3+CD56+NKG2C+, CD3+CD56+NKG2C- or CD3+CD56-NKG2C+. Study results and limitations: Similarly, these clonotypes led the CD3+CD56-NKG2C+ fraction as well in a few donors.

With regard to this clonotype: Antigen unknown.

The CDR3 runs 17 residues. CDR1 and CDR2 (germline): SGHTA, FQGTGA. Template switching by 5'RACE with UMIs generated the TCR beta cDNA. TCRdb reworked the 5' RACE reads into one entry per CDR3 protein, no DNA. The table lists a few hundred thousand distinct CDR3 sequences. The source material was blood T cells: a sorted CD56 or NKG2C T cell subset, CD4+ or CD8+ T cells, or bulk PBMC T cells (not recorded which). This clonotype was sampled from a man aged 18 to 30 in good health. V is TRBV7-3 and J is TRBJ2-3; no DNA is available, so the TRBD1 call from TCRdb remains unchecked. The CDR3 loop reads CASRLPTGDRAADTQYF.